The following is a TCR beta chain sequence with its context. Its antigen remains unknown. Blood was sampled at baseline, cycle 4 day 1, and cycle 7 day 1. The data were produced by immunoSEQ multiplex PCR, yet TCRdb's version contains in-frame clones alone and is incomplete. The table has fewer than 85,000 clones, around 78% seen once. The germline V gene encodes CDR1 SGHVS and CDR2 FNYEAQ. V shed 1 base and J shed 2 bases, with 13 bases lying between them. This CDR3 spans 16 amino acids. The data are from a study of OX40 agonist ivuxolimab in advanced cancers. In the study overall: Previous treatment with anti-PD-1, anti-PD-L1 or anti-CTLA-4 therapy was allowed; roughly 40% had received some. A partial response was reached by three patients: one with hepatocellular carcinoma and two with cutaneous melanoma.

Study outcomes and limitations: The average count of expanded clones was higher among CD8+ T cells than among CD4+.

Specimen: CD4+ or CD8+ T cells sorted from blood, collected in a trial of the OX40 agonist ivuxolimab. The chain combines TRBV7-6 with TRBJ2-3, with D perhaps TRBD1 or TRBD2 (5 bases each). This receptor was taken from an adult with an advanced solid tumor such as melanoma, head and neck, liver or kidney cancer. DNA of the CDR3: TGTGCCAGCAGCTTAGAGCCGGGGACCACCACAGATACGCAGTATTTT. It encodes CASSLEPGTTTDTQYF.